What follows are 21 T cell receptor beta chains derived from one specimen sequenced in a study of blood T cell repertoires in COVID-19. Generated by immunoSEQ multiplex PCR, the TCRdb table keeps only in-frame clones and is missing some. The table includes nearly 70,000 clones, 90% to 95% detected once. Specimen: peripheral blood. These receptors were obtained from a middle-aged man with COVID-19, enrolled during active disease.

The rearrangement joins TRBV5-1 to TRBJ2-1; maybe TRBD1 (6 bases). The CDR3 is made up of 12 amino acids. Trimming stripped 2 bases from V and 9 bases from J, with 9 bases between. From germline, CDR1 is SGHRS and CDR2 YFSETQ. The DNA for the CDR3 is TGCGCCAGCAGCTTCCCAGGGGCTGAGCAGTTCTTC. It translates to CASSFPGAEQFF. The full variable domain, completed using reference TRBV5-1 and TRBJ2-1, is KAGVTQTPRYLIKTRGQQVTLSCSPISGHRSVSWYQQTPGQGLQFLFEYFSETQRNKGNFPGRFSGRQFSNSRSEMNVSTLELGDSALYLCASSFPGAEQFFGPGTRLTVL.

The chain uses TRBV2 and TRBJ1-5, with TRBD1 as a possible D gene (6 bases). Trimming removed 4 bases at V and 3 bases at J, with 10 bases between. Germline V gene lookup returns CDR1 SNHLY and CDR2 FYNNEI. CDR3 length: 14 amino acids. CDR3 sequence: CASSGNRVNQPQHF. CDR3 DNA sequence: TGTGCCAGCAGTGGCAACAGGGTCAATCAGCCCCAGCATTTT. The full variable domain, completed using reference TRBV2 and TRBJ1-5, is EPEVTQTPSHQVTQMGQEVILRCVPISNHLYFYWYRQILGQKVEFLVSFYNNEISEKSEIFDDQFSVERPDGSNFTLKIRSTKLEDSAMYFCASSGNRVNQPQHFGDGTRLSIL.

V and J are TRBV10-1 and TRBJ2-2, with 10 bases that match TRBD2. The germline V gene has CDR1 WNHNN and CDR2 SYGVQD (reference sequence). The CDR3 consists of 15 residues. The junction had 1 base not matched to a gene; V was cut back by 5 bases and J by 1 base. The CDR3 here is CASSSSGGNTGELFF. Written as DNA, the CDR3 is TGCGCCAGCAGTTCTAGCGGGGGGAACACCGGGGAGCTGTTTTTT.

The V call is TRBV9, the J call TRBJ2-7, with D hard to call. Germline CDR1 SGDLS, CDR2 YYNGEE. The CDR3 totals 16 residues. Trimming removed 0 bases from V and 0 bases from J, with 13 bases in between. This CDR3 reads CASSVDPRPDSYEQYF. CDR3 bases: TGTGCCAGCAGCGTAGACCCTAGGCCCGACTCCTACGAGCAGTACTTC. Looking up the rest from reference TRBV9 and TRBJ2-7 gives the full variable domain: DSGVTQTPKHLITATGQRVTLRCSPRSGDLSVYWYQQSLDQGLQFLIQYYNGEERAKGNILERFSAQQFPDLHSELNLSSLELGDSALYFCASSVDPRPDSYEQYFGPGTRLTVT.

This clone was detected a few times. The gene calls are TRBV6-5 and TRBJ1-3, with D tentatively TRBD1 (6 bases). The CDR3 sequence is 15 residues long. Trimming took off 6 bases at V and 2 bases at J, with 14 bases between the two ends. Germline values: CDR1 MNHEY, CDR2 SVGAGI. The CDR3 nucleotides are TGTGCCAGCAGACGACAGGCTGAGGCTGGAAACACCATATATTTT. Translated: CASRRQAEAGNTIYF.

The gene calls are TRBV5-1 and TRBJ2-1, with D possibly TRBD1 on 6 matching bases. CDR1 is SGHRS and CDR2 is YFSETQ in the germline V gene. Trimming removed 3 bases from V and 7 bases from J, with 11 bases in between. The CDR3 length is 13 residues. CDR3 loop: CASSSDSFNEQFF. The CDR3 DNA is TGCGCCAGCAGCTCGGACAGTTTTAATGAGCAGTTCTTC.

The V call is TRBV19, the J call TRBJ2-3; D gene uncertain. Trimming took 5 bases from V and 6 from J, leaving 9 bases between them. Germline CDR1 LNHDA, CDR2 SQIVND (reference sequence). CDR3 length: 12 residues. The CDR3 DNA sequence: TGTGCCAGTAGTCCTCAGGCCGATACGCAGTATTTT. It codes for CASSPQADTQYF.

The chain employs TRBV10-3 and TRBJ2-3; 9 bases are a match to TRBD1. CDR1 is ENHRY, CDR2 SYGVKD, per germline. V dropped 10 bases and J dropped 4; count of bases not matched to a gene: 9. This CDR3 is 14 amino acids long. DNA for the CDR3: TGTGCCAGCCGATACGGGACAGGGTCAGATACGCAGTATTTT. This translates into CASRYGTGSDTQYF.

CDR3 DNA sequence: TGTGCCTGGAATAAGGGGGCGCAGGGTGGAAACACCATATATTTT. Its translation is CAWNKGAQGGNTIYF. The V call is TRBV30, the J call TRBJ1-3; 7 positions match TRBD1. The CDR3 contains 15 residues. Germline CDR1 reads GTSNPN; CDR2 reads SVGIG (reference sequence). J lost 3 bases, V lost 4 bases, and 9 bases had no gene match. Variable domain in full (rest from reference TRBV30 and TRBJ1-3): SQTIHQWPATLVQPVGSPLSLECTVEGTSNPNLYWYRQAAGRGLQLLFYSVGIGQISSEVPQNLSASRPQDRQFILSSKKLLLSDSGFYLCAWNKGAQGGNTIYFGEGSWLTVV.

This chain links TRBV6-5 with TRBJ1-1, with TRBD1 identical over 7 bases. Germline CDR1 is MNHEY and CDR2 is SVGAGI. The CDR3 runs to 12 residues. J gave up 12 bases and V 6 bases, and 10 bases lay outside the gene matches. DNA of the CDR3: TGTGCCAGCAGGACACAGGGGTTGATGACTTTCTTT. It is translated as CASRTQGLMTFF.

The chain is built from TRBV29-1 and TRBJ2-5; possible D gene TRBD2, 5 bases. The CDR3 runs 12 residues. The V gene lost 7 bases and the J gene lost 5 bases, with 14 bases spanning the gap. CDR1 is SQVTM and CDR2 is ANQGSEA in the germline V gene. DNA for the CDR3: TGCAGCGGTCTTTGGCCGGGGGAGACCCAGTACTTC. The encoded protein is CSGLWPGETQYF.

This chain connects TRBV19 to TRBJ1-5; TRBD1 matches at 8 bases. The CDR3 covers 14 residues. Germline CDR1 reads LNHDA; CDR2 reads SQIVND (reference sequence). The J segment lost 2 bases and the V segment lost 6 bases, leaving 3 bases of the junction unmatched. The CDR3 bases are TGTGCCAGTAGCCAGGGACAGGGCAATCAGCCCCAGCATTTT. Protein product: CASSQGQGNQPQHF. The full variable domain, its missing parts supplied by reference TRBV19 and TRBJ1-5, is DGGITQSPKYLFRKEGQNVTLSCEQNLNHDAMYWYRQDPGQGLRLIYYSQIVNDFQKGDIAEGYSVSREKKESFPLTVTSAQKNPTAFYLCASSQGQGNQPQHFGDGTRLSIL.

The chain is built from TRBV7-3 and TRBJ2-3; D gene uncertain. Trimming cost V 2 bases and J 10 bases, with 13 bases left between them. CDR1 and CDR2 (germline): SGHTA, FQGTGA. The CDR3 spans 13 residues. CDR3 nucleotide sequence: TGTGCCAGCAGCTTACAGGTCGCTGCTTCGCAGTATTTT. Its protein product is CASSLQVAASQYF.

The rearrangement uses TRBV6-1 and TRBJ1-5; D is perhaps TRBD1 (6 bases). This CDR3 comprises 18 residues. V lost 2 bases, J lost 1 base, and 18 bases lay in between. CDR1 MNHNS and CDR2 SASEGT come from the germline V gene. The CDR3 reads CASSERGGRGKSNQPQHF. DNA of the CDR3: TGTGCCAGCAGTGAAAGGGGGGGCAGGGGAAAAAGCAATCAGCCCCAGCATTTT.

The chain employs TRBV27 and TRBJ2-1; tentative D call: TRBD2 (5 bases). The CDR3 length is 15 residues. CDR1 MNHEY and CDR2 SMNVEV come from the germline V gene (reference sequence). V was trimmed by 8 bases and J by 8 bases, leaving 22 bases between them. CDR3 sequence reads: CASGRLRSAGYEQFF. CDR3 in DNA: TGTGCCAGCGGCCGACTTCGATCCGCGGGCTATGAGCAGTTCTTC.

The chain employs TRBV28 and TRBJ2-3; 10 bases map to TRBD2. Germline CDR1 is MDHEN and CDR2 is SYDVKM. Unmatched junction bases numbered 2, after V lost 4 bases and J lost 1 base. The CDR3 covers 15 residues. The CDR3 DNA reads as TGTGCCAGCAGTTCCCTAGCGGGGGGCACAGATACGCAGTATTTT. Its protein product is CASSSLAGGTDTQYF. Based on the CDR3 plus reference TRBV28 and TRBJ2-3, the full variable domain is DVKVTQSSRYLVKRTGEKVFLECVQDMDHENMFWYRQDPGLGLRLIYFSYDVKMKEKGDIPEGYSVSREKKERFSLILESASTNQTSMYLCASSSLAGGTDTQYFGPGTRLTVL.

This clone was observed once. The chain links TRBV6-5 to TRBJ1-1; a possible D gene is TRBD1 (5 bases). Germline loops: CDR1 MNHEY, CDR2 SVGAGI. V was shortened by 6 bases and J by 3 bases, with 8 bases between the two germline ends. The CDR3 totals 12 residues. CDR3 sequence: CASRTQDTEAFF. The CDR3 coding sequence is TGTGCCAGCAGAACACAGGACACTGAAGCTTTCTTT.

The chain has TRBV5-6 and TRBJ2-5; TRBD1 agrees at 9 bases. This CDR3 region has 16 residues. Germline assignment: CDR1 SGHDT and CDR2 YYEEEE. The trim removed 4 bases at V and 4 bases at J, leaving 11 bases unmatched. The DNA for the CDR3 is TGTGCCAGCAGCACACCTACCGGGACAGGGACAGAGACCCAGTACTTC. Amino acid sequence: CASSTPTGTGTETQYF.

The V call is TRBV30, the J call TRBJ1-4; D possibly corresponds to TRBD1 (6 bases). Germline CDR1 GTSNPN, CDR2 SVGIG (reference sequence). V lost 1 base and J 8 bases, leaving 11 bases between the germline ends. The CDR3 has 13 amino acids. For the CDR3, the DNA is TGTGCCTGGAGTGAGCAGGGGCCGGAAAAACTGTTTTTT. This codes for CAWSEQGPEKLFF.

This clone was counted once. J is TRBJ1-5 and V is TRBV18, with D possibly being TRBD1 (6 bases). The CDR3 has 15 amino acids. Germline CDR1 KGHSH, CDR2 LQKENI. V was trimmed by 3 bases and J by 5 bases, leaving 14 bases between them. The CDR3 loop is CASSPRGRAHQPQHF. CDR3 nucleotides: TGTGCCAGCTCACCCAGGGGTCGGGCGCATCAGCCCCAGCATTTT.

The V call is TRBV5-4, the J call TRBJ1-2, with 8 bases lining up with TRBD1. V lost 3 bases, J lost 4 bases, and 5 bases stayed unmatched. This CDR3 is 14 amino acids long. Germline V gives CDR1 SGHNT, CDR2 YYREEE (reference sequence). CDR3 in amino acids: CASSSTGGTYGYTF. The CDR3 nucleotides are TGTGCCAGCAGCTCTACAGGGGGTACCTATGGCTACACCTTC.